This TCR beta chain was captured by sequencing in a study of blood T cell repertoires in COVID-19. As for the study in general: The United States, Italy and Spain provided the acute and convalescent COVID-19 samples. The cDNA or gDNA used as material had been derived from T cells, B-cell-depleted T cells, or PBMCs.

Deletions cut 1 base from V and 2 bases from J, with 11 bases between. CDR3 size: 15 residues. Germline CDR1 SGDLS, CDR2 YYNGEE. The table came from immunoSEQ multiplex PCR; TCRdb's copy has only in-frame clones and leaves some out. The table records around 330,000 clones, roughly 88% of them present only once. V and J are TRBV9 and TRBJ2-3, with a weak D call TRBD2 (6 bases). Sequencing was done on a sample of peripheral blood. The source of this sequence is a woman aged 25 to 39 with COVID-19, enrolled during active disease. CDR3 sequence (DNA): TGTGCCAGCAGCGTACTCGGGGGAGACACAGATACGCAGTATTTT. Protein sequence: CASSVLGGDTDTQYF.